This entry lists 15 T cell receptor beta chains sequenced from one sample in a study of cytomegalovirus exposure and HLA in healthy donors (dated by TCRdb to the late 2010s). Libraries were made using the immunoSEQ multiplex PCR assay. TCRdb provides this immuneACCESS table in a form limited to in-frame rearrangements. Some clones are lacking; in checked studies, under half of them reflect an unresolved V gene, and why the rest are absent is not known. The table for this sample lists about 140,000 clones; roughly four fifths of them were counted only once. The ten top clones hold 25% to 30% of the sample. Source material: PBMCs. Receptors originate from a man aged 25-45 years in good health and CMV-seropositive.

The table lists this clone with a count of one. J is TRBJ1-1 and V is TRBV6-5; D perhaps matches TRBD1 (5 bases). Germline V gene data show CDR1 as MNHEY and CDR2 as SVGAGI. V lost 0 bases to trimming and J lost 9 bases, with 11 bases between them. This CDR3 is 13 amino acids long. This CDR3 is CASSYSTRTKAFF. The CDR3, as DNA: TGTGCCAGCAGTTACTCGACGCGGACAAAAGCTTTCTTT.

V gene TRBV5-1 combines with J gene TRBJ1-1; D is uncertain. Germline-derived CDR1 and CDR2 are SGHRS and YFSETQ. Trimming removed 2 bases at V and 8 bases at J, with 16 bases between. There are 14 residues in the CDR3. The CDR3 DNA is TGCGCCAGCAGCTTCCCGTCAGGCGGCGGGGAAGCTTTCTTT. This gives the protein CASSFPSGGGEAFF.

J is TRBJ1-1 and V is TRBV5-4, with D perhaps matching TRBD1 (6 bases). V was cut by 5 bases and J by 3 bases, with 17 bases left in between. CDR1 SGHNT and CDR2 YYREEE come from the germline V gene (reference sequence). This CDR3 contains 15 residues. The DNA of the CDR3 is TGTGCCAGCAGACCTTCGGGGGGGCGGGACACTGAAGCTTTCTTT. It specifies CASRPSGGRDTEAFF. Supplemented by reference TRBV5-4 and TRBJ1-1, the full variable domain reads ETGVTQSPTHLIKTRGQQVTLRCSSQSGHNTVSWYQQALGQGPQFIFQYYREEENGRGNFPPRFSGLQFPNYSSELNVNALELDDSALYLCASRPSGGRDTEAFFGQGTRLTVV.

The chain links TRBV19 to TRBJ1-6; perhaps TRBD1 as D (6 bases). The CDR3 consists of 15 residues. Germline V gene lookup returns CDR1 LNHDA and CDR2 SQIVND (reference sequence). Trimming left V 5 bases short and J 3 bases short, with 11 bases between. The CDR3 bases are TGTGCCAGTAGTGCCAAGGACAGCTATAATTCACCCCTCCACTTT. It specifies CASSAKDSYNSPLHF. The full variable domain, completed using reference TRBV19 and TRBJ1-6, is DGGITQSPKYLFRKEGQNVTLSCEQNLNHDAMYWYRQDPGQGLRLIYYSQIVNDFQKGDIAEGYSVSREKKESFPLTVTSAQKNPTAFYLCASSAKDSYNSPLHFGNGTRLTVT.

The gene calls are TRBV6-6 and TRBJ2-7, with 7 bases fitting TRBD1. The germline gives CDR1 MNHNY, CDR2 SVGAGI (reference sequence). CDR3 length: 15 amino acids. V was pared by 6 bases and J by 1 base, with 9 bases of the junction left unmatched. CDR3 protein: CASSTTGRGSYEQYF. The CDR3 DNA reads as TGTGCCAGCAGCACTACGGGCAGGGGGTCCTACGAGCAGTACTTC.

J is TRBJ2-7 and V is TRBV7-2; 9 nucleotides line up with TRBD2. Per germline, CDR1 SGHTA and CDR2 FQGNSA. CDR3 length: 16 residues. Trimming cost V 8 bases and J 2 bases; bases outside gene matches: 13. CDR3: CASSLSRSGGAYEQYF. Written as DNA, the CDR3 is TGTGCCAGCTCCCTGTCTCGTAGCGGGGGAGCCTACGAGCAGTACTTC.

The CDR3 sequence: CASSLARDRGYTF. The CDR3 DNA reads as TGTGCCAGCAGCTTGGCCCGGGATCGCGGCTACACCTTC. The genes are TRBV5-4 and TRBJ1-2, with D hard to call. Germline-derived CDR1 and CDR2 are SGHNT and YYREEE (reference sequence). CDR3 size: 13 residues. Trimming cost V 0 bases and J 8 bases, with 11 bases left between them.

The chain joins TRBV6-6 to TRBJ1-1; D is perhaps TRBD1 (6 bases). There are 14 residues in the CDR3. Trimming removed 0 bases from V and 8 bases from J, with 13 bases in between. Germline V CDR1 and CDR2: MNHNY, SVGAGI (reference sequence). DNA of the CDR3: TGTGCCAGCAGTTACTCCGACAGGTCGATAGAAGCTTTCTTT. This translates into CASSYSDRSIEAFF.

The chain combines TRBV5-4 with TRBJ2-3; 8 bases are shared with TRBD2. Looked up from germline, CDR1 is SGHNT and CDR2 is YYREEE (reference sequence). Trimming cost V 3 bases and J 2 bases; bases outside gene matches: 17. The CDR3 is 19 residues long. CDR3 amino acids: CASSSPDPLAGGTTDTQYF. The CDR3 region has the DNA TGTGCCAGCAGCTCCCCGGACCCTTTGGCGGGGGGCACCACAGATACGCAGTATTTT.

The chain carries TRBV9 and TRBJ1-2; D remains unclear. V lost 4 bases to trimming and J lost 8 bases, with 18 bases between them. Germline V gene data show CDR1 as SGDLS and CDR2 as YYNGEE. CDR3 length: 14 residues. This CDR3 reads CASSPRDEGTGYTF. CDR3 sequence (DNA): TGTGCCAGCAGCCCCCGAGATGAGGGAACGGGCTACACCTTC.

CDR3 nucleotide sequence: TGTGCCACCGTAGGGGGCACTGAAGCTTTCTTT. Its protein is CATVGGTEAFF. The chain couples TRBV6-6 to TRBJ1-1; a possible D gene is TRBD1 (6 bases). Deletions cut 10 bases from V and 4 bases from J, with 10 bases between. The CDR3 sequence is 11 residues long. In germline, CDR1 is MNHNY, CDR2 SVGAGI (reference sequence).

The V call is TRBV7-9, the J call TRBJ1-2, with D possibly TRBD1 on 6 matching bases. The CDR3 contains 16 residues. The V gene's germline CDR1 is SEHNR and CDR2 FQNEAQ (reference sequence). The ends were cut back, 6 bases at V and 2 bases at J, with 19 bases in the middle. CDR3 in DNA: TGTGCCAGCAGTATCGGACAGTCGATGGGAAACTATGGCTACACCTTC. Residues: CASSIGQSMGNYGYTF.

This clone has just a few counts. The genes are TRBV5-4 and TRBJ1-2; 9 positions match TRBD1. The CDR3 has 12 residues. V was pared by 4 bases and J by 8 bases, with 3 bases of the junction left unmatched. Germline V gene data show CDR1 as SGHNT and CDR2 as YYREEE (reference sequence). The CDR3 coding sequence is TGTGCCAGCAGCCGGGACAGGGACGGCTACACCTTC. Protein: CASSRDRDGYTF.

As to this clone: Other DNA sequences in this specimen translate into the identical CDR3. The chain recombines TRBV19 with TRBJ1-1, with a tentative D call TRBD1 (5 bases). Germline-derived CDR1 and CDR2 are LNHDA and SQIVND (reference sequence). The V end lost 3 bases, the J end lost 1 base, and 9 bases lay between the germline ends. This CDR3 has 14 residues. For the CDR3, the DNA is TGTGCCAGTAGTATCGGGGGTCGGAACACTGAAGCTTTCTTT. Protein sequence: CASSIGGRNTEAFF.

This chain uses TRBV6-1 with TRBJ2-7; D remains ambiguous. V shed 7 bases and J shed 3 bases, with 10 bases lying between them. Germline V gene lookup returns CDR1 MNHNS and CDR2 SASEGT. The CDR3 totals 12 residues. CDR3 in amino acids: CASTRIGYEQYF. CDR3 nucleotide sequence: TGTGCCAGCACCAGGATAGGCTACGAGCAGTACTTC.